These 26 T cell receptor beta chains were all obtained from the same sample, sequenced in a study of T cells after yellow fever vaccination. One entry per CDR3 protein, called by TCRdb with MiXCR from the 5' RACE reads. This table holds 340,000 or so distinct CDR3 sequences, roughly an eighth found once. Specimen: CD4+ T cells sorted from PBMCs, collected 15 days after the yellow fever booster vaccination. All receptors come from a man aged 18 to 30 who received the YFV17D yellow fever vaccine.

The chain recombines TRBV20-1 with TRBJ2-1, with 7 bases fitting TRBD2. Germline V gene sequence: CDR1 DFQATT, CDR2 SNEGSKA (reference sequence). The CDR3 loop spans 13 amino acids. The V segment lost 3 bases and the J segment 5 bases; nucleotides outside the gene matches: 4. The CDR3 loop reads CSASRGTNNEQFF. The CDR3 coding sequence is TGCAGTGCTAGTCGCGGGACTAACAATGAGCAGTTCTTC.

Only a few counts were recorded for this clonotype. The chain links TRBV9 to TRBJ1-4; a weak D match, TRBD1 (6 bases). This CDR3 comprises 13 residues. The germline V gene has CDR1 SGDLS and CDR2 YYNGEE. V was shortened by 3 bases and J by 8 bases, with 11 bases between the two germline ends. The CDR3 loop reads CASSAPDREKLFF. DNA of the CDR3: TGTGCCAGCAGCGCGCCGGACAGAGAAAAACTGTTTTTT. The variable domain in full, completed from reference TRBV9 and TRBJ1-4, reads DSGVTQTPKHLITATGQRVTLRCSPRSGDLSVYWYQQSLDQGLQFLIQYYNGEERAKGNILERFSAQQFPDLHSELNLSSLELGDSALYFCASSAPDREKLFFGSGTQLSVL.

V is TRBV7-2 and J is TRBJ2-1; the match to TRBD2 covers 7 bases. CDR1 SGHTA and CDR2 FQGNSA come from the germline V gene. Trimming took 5 bases from V and 4 from J; bases not matched to a gene: 8. The CDR3 has 15 residues. The CDR3, as DNA: TGTGCCAGCAGCCCCGGGGCTAGCGGATACAATGAGCAGTTCTTC. This sequence encodes CASSPGASGYNEQFF.

The chain employs TRBV25-1 and TRBJ1-6; D is ambiguous. Germline CDR1 is MGHDK and CDR2 is SYGVNS. CDR3 length: 13 amino acids. The germline V and J ends were trimmed by 6 bases and 7 bases, with 10 bases remaining between them. The CDR3 DNA reads TGTGCCAGCAGCCCGGACGGAAATTCACCCCTCCACTTT. Protein sequence: CASSPDGNSPLHF.

In its sample, this clonotype was seen a few times. V and J are TRBV12-3 or TRBV12-4 and TRBJ2-5, with 9 bases fitting TRBD2. This CDR3 is 15 amino acids long. The J segment lost 4 bases and the V segment lost 5 bases, leaving 8 bases of the junction unmatched. The CDR3 DNA sequence: TGTGCCAGCAGTCAGAGGCGGGGGGGCCGAGAGACCCAGTACTTC. It is translated as CASSQRRGGRETQYF.

The sample holds a few counts of this clonotype. The rearrangement joins TRBV12-3 or TRBV12-4 to TRBJ1-1, with D uncertain. This CDR3 comprises 13 residues. The V end lost 6 bases, the J end lost 9 bases, and 17 bases lay between the germline ends. The CDR3 DNA is TGTGCCAGCAGCCCCTACAAGGTGGATAAAGCTTTCTTT. The encoded protein is CASSPYKVDKAFF.

CDR3 in amino acids: CASSELVVGVRTGELFF. The CDR3 region has the DNA TGCGCCAGCAGCGAATTGGTCGTAGGGGTCCGGACCGGGGAGCTGTTTTTT. The chain employs TRBV4-1 and TRBJ2-2; D might be TRBD1 (5 bases). The ends were cut back, 5 bases at V and 5 bases at J, with 21 bases in the middle. Germline CDR1 is MGHRA and CDR2 is YSYEKL. The CDR3 loop spans 17 amino acids.

V usage is TRBV6-2 or TRBV6-3 and J usage is TRBJ2-5; no reliable D call. Trimming removed 2 bases at V and 3 bases at J, with 10 bases between. CDR1 and CDR2 (germline): MNHEY, SVGEGT. The CDR3 runs 14 residues. CDR3 residues: CASSYRVVEETQYF. The CDR3 DNA is TGTGCCAGCAGTTACAGGGTTGTGGAAGAGACCCAGTACTTC.

This clonotype turned up a few times. The rearrangement joins TRBV12-3 or TRBV12-4 to TRBJ2-6; D ambiguous. CDR3 size: 14 residues. V was cut by 7 bases and J by 4 bases, with 11 bases left in between. CDR3 nucleotides: TGTGCCAGCACCCACGCCTCCGGGGCCAACGTCCTGACTTTC. Translation: CASTHASGANVLTF.

The CDR3 region has the DNA TGTGCCAGCAGTTATTCTAGCTCCTACGAGCAGTACGTC. Its translation is CASSYSSSYEQYV. The chain carries TRBV6-2 or TRBV6-3 and TRBJ2-7; D call uncertain. Trimming stripped 3 bases from V and 0 bases from J, with 6 bases between. Germline V lookup: CDR1 MNHEY, CDR2 SVGEGT. The CDR3 loop spans 13 amino acids.

This clonotype was seen a handful of times. This chain connects TRBV5-1 to TRBJ1-1; 7 positions agree with TRBD1. Germline CDR1 is SGHRS and CDR2 is YFSETQ. With V trimmed by 4 bases and J by 0 bases, 3 bases remained unmatched. The CDR3 loop spans 14 amino acids. The CDR3: CASSPQGVNTEAFF. The CDR3 DNA reads TGCGCCAGCAGCCCGCAGGGGGTGAACACTGAAGCTTTCTTT.

In its sample, this clonotype was seen many times. V is TRBV5-6 and J is TRBJ2-1, with D possibly matching TRBD2 (6 bases). Germline loops: CDR1 SGHDT, CDR2 YYEEEE. The CDR3 loop spans 13 amino acids. The V end lost 1 base, the J end lost 14 bases, and 16 bases lay between the germline ends. The CDR3 loop reads CASSLTSSGGKFF. For the CDR3, the DNA is TGTGCCAGCAGCTTGACTAGCTCTGGCGGGAAGTTCTTC.

This clonotype has a handful of counts. The V gene is TRBV7-2, the J gene TRBJ1-5; tentatively, D is TRBD1 (6 bases). The length of the CDR3 is 18 residues. Deletions cut 1 base from V and 0 bases from J, with 16 bases between. The germline gives CDR1 SGHTA, CDR2 FQGNSA. CDR3 amino acids: CASSLGPYGGRSNQPQHF. CDR3 DNA: TGTGCCAGCAGCTTAGGCCCATATGGGGGGCGTAGCAATCAGCCCCAGCATTTT.

This clonotype was detected ten times or more. The J gene is TRBJ2-3, the V gene TRBV7-3; the match to TRBD1 covers 9 bases. With 4 bases clipped from V and 1 base from J, the junction kept 0 bases outside the gene matches. CDR3 length: 14 residues. Germline lookup yields CDR1 SGHTA and CDR2 FQGTGA. The CDR3 DNA reads TGTGCCAGCAGCTGGGACAGGGGCACAGATACGCAGTATTTT. Translation gives CASSWDRGTDTQYF.

There are many counts of this clonotype. V gene TRBV5-1 combines with J gene TRBJ1-2, with a tentative D call TRBD1 (5 bases). The V gene lost 4 bases and the J gene lost 3 bases, with 13 bases spanning the gap. There are 14 residues in the CDR3. Per germline, CDR1 SGHRS and CDR2 YFSETQ. This chain's CDR3 is CASSLPGGDYGYTF. The CDR3 coding sequence is TGCGCCAGCAGCCTCCCGGGGGGGGACTATGGCTACACCTTC.

Only a few counts were recorded for this clonotype. The chain couples TRBV5-1 to TRBJ2-4; TRBD1 or TRBD2 may be the D gene (7 bases each). V was clipped by 5 bases and J by 8 bases, with 17 bases between them. Germline values: CDR1 SGHRS, CDR2 YFSETQ. This CDR3 has 14 amino acids. CDR3 sequence reads: CASSSQTGRDIQYF. The CDR3 nucleotides are TGCGCCAGCAGTTCCCAGACAGGGAGGGACATTCAGTACTTC.

This chain joins TRBV5-6 and TRBJ2-5; D unclear. This CDR3 has 12 residues. Trimming stripped 6 bases from V and 2 bases from J, with 8 bases between. CDR1 and CDR2 from the germline V gene are SGHDT and YYEEEE. CDR3 sequence (DNA): TGTGCCAGCACAATTACACAAGAGACCCAGTACTTC. This gives the protein CASTITQETQYF.

The V and J genes are TRBV6-2 or TRBV6-3 and TRBJ2-7, with a weak D call TRBD2 (5 bases). V was shortened by 6 bases and J by 2 bases, with 17 bases between the two germline ends. The germline V gene has CDR1 MNHEY and CDR2 SVGEGT. The CDR3 covers 15 residues. CDR3 sequence reads: CASSPPGGYAYEQYV. DNA for the CDR3: TGTGCCAGCAGCCCCCCCGGCGGGTATGCCTACGAGCAGTACGTC.

The chain employs TRBV27 and TRBJ1-5, with a tentative D call TRBD1 (6 bases). The CDR3 spans 14 residues. V was cut by 2 bases and J by 7 bases, with 12 bases left in between. Germline CDR1 MNHEY, CDR2 SMNVEV (reference sequence). The CDR3 nucleotides read TGTGCCAGCAGTTTAGTGGGGGCACGGCAGCCCCAGCATTTT. Translation gives CASSLVGARQPQHF.

The rearrangement uses TRBV10-3 and TRBJ2-2; 7 bases line up with TRBD1. The CDR3 extends over 14 amino acids. V shed 9 bases, J shed 1 base, and the junction held 5 bases outside the gene matches. Germline lookup yields CDR1 ENHRY and CDR2 SYGVKD. The CDR3 DNA sequence: TGTGCCATTCTGGACAGGCAGAACACCGGGGAGCTGTTTTTT. Its translation is CAILDRQNTGELFF.

The J gene is TRBJ2-3, the V gene TRBV12-3 or TRBV12-4; no firm D call. Trimming removed 3 bases at V and 5 bases at J, with 9 bases between. This CDR3 is 13 amino acids long. CDR3 loop: CASSFRPRDTQYF. CDR3 DNA sequence: TGTGCCAGCAGTTTTCGTCCTAGAGATACGCAGTATTTT.

The chain is built from TRBV6-5 and TRBJ1-6, with unresolved D. This CDR3 has 17 amino acids. V dropped 6 bases and J dropped 7 bases, with 22 bases sitting between them. Germline V CDR1 and CDR2: MNHEY, SVGAGI. The CDR3 nucleotides are TGTGCCAGCAGCCGTACCGGTGGGGTAATTGAGAATTCACCCCTCCACTTT. Its translation: CASSRTGGVIENSPLHF.

This clonotype was found a few times. This sequence joins TRBV7-9 and TRBJ1-3, with unresolved D. Trimming removed 4 bases at V and 0 bases at J, with 10 bases between. The CDR3 runs to 15 residues. CDR1 is SEHNR and CDR2 is FQNEAQ in the germline V gene (reference sequence). The chain's CDR3 is CASSYLGRSGNTIYF. Here the CDR3 DNA reads TGTGCCAGCAGCTACCTCGGTCGCTCTGGAAACACCATATATTTT.

This clonotype came up many times. The CDR3 protein is CASSLDSSYNEQFF. The CDR3 bases are TGTGCCAGCAGCCTAGACAGTTCCTACAATGAGCAGTTCTTC. This chain connects TRBV7-2 to TRBJ2-1, with D perhaps matching TRBD1 (5 bases). V lost 5 bases, J lost 1 base, and 9 bases lay in between. The germline CDR1 and CDR2 sequences are SGHTA and FQGNSA. The CDR3 is made up of 14 amino acids.

This clonotype was recorded at least ten times. The chain has TRBV12-3 or TRBV12-4 and TRBJ2-6, with a weak D call TRBD1 (6 bases). The CDR3 loop spans 16 amino acids. The V end lost 5 bases, the J end lost 0 bases, and 11 bases lay between the germline ends. The CDR3 here is CASSTGQISGANVLTF. The CDR3, as DNA: TGTGCCAGCAGTACCGGACAGATCTCTGGGGCCAACGTCCTGACTTTC.

This clonotype was counted between two and nine times. The J gene is TRBJ2-3, the V gene TRBV20-1; D gene unclear. Germline CDR1 and CDR2: DFQATT and SNEGSKA (reference sequence). The CDR3 consists of 15 residues. Trimming left V 4 bases short and J 0 bases short, with 14 bases between. The CDR3 nucleotides read TGCAGTGCTACCAAGGCCAAGAGGAGCACAGATACGCAGTATTTT. Amino acid sequence: CSATKAKRSTDTQYF.